This TCR beta chain derives from a study of cytomegalovirus exposure and HLA in healthy donors. Study in general: About 85 million unique TCRs from HLA-typed donors were held in an early release of data.

This clone has a single count. The donors gave bone marrow, and they were healthy. Donors were ostensibly healthy at sampling, although undocumented immune exposures were probable. The CDR3 is made up of 15 amino acids. V was cut by 0 bases and J by 3 bases, with 12 bases left in between. The germline V gene has CDR1 SGDLS and CDR2 YYNGEE. A multiplex PCR was run with 60 Vbeta primers and 13 Jbeta primers. Profiled with immunoSEQ multiplex PCR; TCRdb holds only in-frame clones, not every one. The sample contains 100,000 to 150,000 clones, roughly 66% of which appear only once. The sequence was obtained from a man aged 55 to 70 in good health and CMV-seropositive. This chain links TRBV9 with TRBJ1-1, with D maybe TRBD1 (5 bases). Sequenced input: PBMCs. The CDR3 DNA is TGTGCCAGCAGCGTAGTAGGAGGGGTAGACACTGAAGCTTTCTTT. Protein sequence: CASSVVGGVDTEAFF.